Sequencing of this T cell receptor (beta chain) was carried out in a study of cytomegalovirus exposure and HLA in healthy donors. Study-level findings and limits: Cytomegalovirus status, reportedly, was diagnosed with high specificity and sensitivity by the classifier.

This table comes from immunoSEQ multiplex PCR, and its TCRdb copy is limited to in-frame clones, with some not included. This table has a few hundred thousand clones, 85% to 90% appearing once. In this sample, this clone turned up once. What it binds is unknown. Donors came from a validation cohort of over a hundred subjects, distinct from the first 666-subject cohort. This CDR3 is 14 amino acids long. Between the trimmed V and J ends, which lost 6 bases and 5 bases, there was a span of 16 bases. Germline V gene lookup returns CDR1 MNHEY and CDR2 SMNVEV (reference sequence). The sequenced sample was PBMCs. The rearrangement uses TRBV27 and TRBJ2-5; a possible D gene is TRBD2 (6 bases). The receptor comes from a young woman in good health and CMV-seronegative. The CDR3 region has the DNA TGTGCCAGCAGAAAAGGAGGGTTGGTGGAGACCCAGTACTTC. Amino acids: CASRKGGLVETQYF.